This T cell receptor beta chain was found in a study of T cell responses to AZD1222 COVID-19 vaccine. The study, taken as a whole, reports: The reported proportion of spike-specific TCRs targeting unmutated variant regions was nearly half.

The CDR3 has 12 residues. CDR1 is SNHLY, CDR2 FYNNEI, per germline. V lost 3 bases and J lost 4, with 7 bases in between. Here immunoSEQ multiplex PCR was the method, and the copy in TCRdb shows in-frame clones only, minus some. The sample carries more than 85,000 clones, under 95% recorded once. Points on this clone: Its cognate antigen is unknown.

This clonotype was obtained from an adult in good health. This specimen was peripheral blood, taken on day 0 of AZD1222 vaccination. V gene TRBV2 combines with J gene TRBJ2-7, with no clear D. Here the CDR3 DNA reads TGTGCCAGCAGTGAGGCAGTTTACGAGCAGTACTTC. Translating gives CASSEAVYEQYF.